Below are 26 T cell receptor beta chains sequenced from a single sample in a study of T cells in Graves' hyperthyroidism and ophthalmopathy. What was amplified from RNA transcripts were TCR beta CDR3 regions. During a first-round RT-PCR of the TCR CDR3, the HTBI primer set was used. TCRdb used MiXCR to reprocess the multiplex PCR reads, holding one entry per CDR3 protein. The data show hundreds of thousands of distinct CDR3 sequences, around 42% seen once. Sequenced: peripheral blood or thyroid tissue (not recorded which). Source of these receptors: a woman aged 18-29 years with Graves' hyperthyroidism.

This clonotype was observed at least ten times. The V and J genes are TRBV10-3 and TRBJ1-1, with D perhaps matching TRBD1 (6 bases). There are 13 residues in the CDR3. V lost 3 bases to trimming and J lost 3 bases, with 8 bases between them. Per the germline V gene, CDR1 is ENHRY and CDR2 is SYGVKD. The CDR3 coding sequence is TGTGCCATCAGTGAAACAGGGTACACTGAAGCTTTCTTT. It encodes CAISETGYTEAFF.

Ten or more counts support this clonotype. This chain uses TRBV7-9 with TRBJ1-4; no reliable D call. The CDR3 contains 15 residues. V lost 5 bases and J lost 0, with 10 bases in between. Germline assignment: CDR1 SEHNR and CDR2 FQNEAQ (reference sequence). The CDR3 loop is CASSLQLTTNEKLFF. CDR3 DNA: TGTGCCAGCAGCCTGCAGTTGACAACTAATGAAAAACTGTTTTTT. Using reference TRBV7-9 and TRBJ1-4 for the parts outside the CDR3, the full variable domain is DTGVSQNPRHKITKRGQNVTFRCDPISEHNRLYWYRQTLGQGPEFLTYFQNEAQLEKSRLLSDRFSAERPKGSFSTLEIQRTEQGDSAMYLCASSLQLTTNEKLFFGSGTQLSVL.

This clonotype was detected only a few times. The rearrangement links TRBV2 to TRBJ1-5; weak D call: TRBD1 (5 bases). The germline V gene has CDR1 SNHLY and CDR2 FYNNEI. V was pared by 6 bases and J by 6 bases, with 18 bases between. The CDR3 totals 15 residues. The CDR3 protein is CASSFGWQGGQPQHF. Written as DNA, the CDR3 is TGTGCCAGCAGCTTTGGGTGGCAGGGCGGTCAGCCCCAGCATTTT.

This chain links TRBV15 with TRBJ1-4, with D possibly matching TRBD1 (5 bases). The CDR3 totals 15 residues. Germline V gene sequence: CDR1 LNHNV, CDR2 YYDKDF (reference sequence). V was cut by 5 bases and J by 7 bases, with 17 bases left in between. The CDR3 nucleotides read TGTGCCACCAGCTCTGAGGGCAGGGAACGTGAAAAACTGTTTTTT. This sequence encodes CATSSEGREREKLFF.

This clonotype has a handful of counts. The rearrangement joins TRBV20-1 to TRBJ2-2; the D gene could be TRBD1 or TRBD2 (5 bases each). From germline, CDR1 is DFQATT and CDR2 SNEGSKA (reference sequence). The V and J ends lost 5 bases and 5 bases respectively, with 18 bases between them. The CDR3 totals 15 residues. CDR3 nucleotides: TGCAGTGCTGCACCCGGGACCCAAACGACCGGGGAGCTGTTTTTT. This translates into CSAAPGTQTTGELFF.

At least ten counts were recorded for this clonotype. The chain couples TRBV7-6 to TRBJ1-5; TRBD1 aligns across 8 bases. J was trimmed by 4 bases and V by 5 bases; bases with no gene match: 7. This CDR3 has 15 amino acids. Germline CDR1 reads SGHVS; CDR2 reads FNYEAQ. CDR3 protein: CASSPRQGINQPQHF. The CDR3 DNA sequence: TGTGCCAGCAGCCCTAGACAGGGGATAAATCAGCCCCAGCATTTT.

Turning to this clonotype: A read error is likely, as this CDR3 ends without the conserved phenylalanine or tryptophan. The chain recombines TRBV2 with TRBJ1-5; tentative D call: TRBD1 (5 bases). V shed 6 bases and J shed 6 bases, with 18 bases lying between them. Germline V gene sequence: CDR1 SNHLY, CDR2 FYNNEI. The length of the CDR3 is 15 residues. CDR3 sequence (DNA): TGTGCCAGCAGCGAGACTATGAATGGGGGTCAGCCCCAGCATCTC. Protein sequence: CASSETMNGGQPQHL.

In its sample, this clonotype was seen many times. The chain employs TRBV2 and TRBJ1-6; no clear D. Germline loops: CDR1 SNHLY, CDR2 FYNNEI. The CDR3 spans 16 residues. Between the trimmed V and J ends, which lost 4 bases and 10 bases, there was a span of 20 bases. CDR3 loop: CASSVYSRFEGSPLHF. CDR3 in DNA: TGTGCCAGCAGTGTGTACAGTCGGTTTGAGGGATCACCCCTCCACTTT.

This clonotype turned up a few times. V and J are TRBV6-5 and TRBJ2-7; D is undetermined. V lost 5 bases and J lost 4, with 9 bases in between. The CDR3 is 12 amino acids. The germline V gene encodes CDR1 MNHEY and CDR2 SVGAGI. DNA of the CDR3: TGTGCCAGCAGTGAGTCCAGATACGAGCAGTACTTC. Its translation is CASSESRYEQYF.

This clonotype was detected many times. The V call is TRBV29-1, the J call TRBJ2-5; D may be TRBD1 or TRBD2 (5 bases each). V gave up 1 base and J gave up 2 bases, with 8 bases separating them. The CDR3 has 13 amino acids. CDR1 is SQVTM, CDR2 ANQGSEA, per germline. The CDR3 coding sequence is TGCAGCGTTGAAGGGGGGTGGCAAGAGACCCAGTACTTC. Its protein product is CSVEGGWQETQYF.

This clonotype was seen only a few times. The CDR3 loop reads CASSYSSNRSGNTIYF. The CDR3 coding sequence is TGTGCCAGCAGTTACTCGAGTAACCGCTCTGGAAACACCATATATTTT. V usage is TRBV6-6 and J usage is TRBJ1-3; D remains ambiguous. Trimming removed 0 bases at V and 0 bases at J, with 9 bases between. The length of the CDR3 is 16 residues. Germline CDR1 is MNHNY and CDR2 is SVGAGI (reference sequence).

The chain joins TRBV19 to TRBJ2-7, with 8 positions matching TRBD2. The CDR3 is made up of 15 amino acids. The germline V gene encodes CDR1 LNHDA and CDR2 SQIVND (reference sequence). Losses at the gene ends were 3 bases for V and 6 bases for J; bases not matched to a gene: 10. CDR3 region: CASSIISGNLGEQYF. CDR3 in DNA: TGTGCCAGTAGTATTATTAGCGGGAACCTCGGCGAGCAGTACTTC.

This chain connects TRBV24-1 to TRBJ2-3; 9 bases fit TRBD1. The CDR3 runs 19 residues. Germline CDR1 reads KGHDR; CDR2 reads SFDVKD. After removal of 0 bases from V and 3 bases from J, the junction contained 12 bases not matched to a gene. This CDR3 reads CATSDLQIEGTGSTDTQYF. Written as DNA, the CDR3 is TGTGCCACCAGTGATTTGCAAATCGAGGGGACAGGGTCGACAGATACGCAGTATTTT.

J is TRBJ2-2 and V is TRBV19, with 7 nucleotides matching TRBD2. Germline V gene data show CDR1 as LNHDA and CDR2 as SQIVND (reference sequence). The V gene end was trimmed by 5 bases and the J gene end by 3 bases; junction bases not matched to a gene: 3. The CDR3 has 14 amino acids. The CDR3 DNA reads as TGTGCCAGTAGTCCTAGCGGAGACACCGGGGAGCTGTTTTTT. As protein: CASSPSGDTGELFF.

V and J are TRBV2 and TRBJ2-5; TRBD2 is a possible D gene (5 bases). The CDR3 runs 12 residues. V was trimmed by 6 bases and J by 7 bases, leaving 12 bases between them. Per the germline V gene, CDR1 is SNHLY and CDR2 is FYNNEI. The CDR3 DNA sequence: TGTGCCAGCAGCGACGTAGGGAGGACCCAGTACTTC. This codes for CASSDVGRTQYF.

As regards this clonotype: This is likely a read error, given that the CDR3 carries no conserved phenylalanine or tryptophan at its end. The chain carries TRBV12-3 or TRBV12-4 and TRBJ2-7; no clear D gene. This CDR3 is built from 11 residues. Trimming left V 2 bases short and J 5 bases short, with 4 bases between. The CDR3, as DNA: TGTGCCAGCAGTTTAACACACGAGCAGTACCTC. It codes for CASSLTHEQYL.

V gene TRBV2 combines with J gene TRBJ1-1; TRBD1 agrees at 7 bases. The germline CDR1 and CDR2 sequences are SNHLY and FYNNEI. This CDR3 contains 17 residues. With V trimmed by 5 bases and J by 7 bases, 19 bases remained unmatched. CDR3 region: CASSWLFLGQRVGEAFF. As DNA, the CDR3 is TGTGCCAGCAGTTGGCTCTTTCTGGGACAGAGAGTAGGTGAAGCTTTCTTT.

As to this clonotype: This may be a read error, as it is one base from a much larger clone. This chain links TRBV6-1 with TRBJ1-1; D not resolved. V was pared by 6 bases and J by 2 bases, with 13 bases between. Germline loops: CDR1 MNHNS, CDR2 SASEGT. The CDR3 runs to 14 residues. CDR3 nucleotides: TGTGCCAGCAGGGAAATAGGGCTTAACACTGAAGCTTTCTTT. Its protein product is CASREIGLNTEAFF.

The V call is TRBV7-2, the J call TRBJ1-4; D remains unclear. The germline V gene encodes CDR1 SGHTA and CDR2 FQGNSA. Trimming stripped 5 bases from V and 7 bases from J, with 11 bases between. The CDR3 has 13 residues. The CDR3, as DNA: TGTGCCAGCAGCGTCCGGACCTTTGAAAAACTGTTTTTT. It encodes CASSVRTFEKLFF.

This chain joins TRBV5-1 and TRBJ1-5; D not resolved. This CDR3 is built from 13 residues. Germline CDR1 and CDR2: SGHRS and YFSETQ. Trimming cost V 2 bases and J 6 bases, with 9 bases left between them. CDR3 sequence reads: CASSFSGIQPQHF. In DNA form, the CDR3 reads TGCGCCAGCAGCTTCAGCGGGATTCAGCCCCAGCATTTT.

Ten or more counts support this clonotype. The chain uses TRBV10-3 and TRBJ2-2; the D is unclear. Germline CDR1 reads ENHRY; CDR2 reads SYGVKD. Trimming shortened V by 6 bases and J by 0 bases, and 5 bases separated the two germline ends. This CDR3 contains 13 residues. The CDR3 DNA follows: TGTGCCATCAGCCTAGCGAACACCGGGGAGCTGTTTTTT. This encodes CAISLANTGELFF.

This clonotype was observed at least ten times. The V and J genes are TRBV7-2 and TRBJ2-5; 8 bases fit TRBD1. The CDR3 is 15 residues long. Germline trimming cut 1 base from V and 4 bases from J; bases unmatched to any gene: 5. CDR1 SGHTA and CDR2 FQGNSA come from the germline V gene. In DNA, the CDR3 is TGTGCCAGCAGCTTAGGCTCGACAGGGGCAGAGACCCAGTACTTC. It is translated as CASSLGSTGAETQYF.

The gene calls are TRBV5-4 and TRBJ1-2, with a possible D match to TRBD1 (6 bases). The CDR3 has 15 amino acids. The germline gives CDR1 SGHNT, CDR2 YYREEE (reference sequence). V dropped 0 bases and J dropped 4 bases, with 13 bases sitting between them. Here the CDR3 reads CASSLATGLTYGYTF. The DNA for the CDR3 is TGTGCCAGCAGCTTGGCTACAGGGCTAACCTATGGCTACACCTTC.

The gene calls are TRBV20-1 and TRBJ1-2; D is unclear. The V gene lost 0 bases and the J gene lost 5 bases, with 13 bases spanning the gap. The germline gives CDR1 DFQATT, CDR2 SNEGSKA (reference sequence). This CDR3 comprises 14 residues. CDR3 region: CSARDSWEVYGYTF. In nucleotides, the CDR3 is TGCAGTGCTAGAGATTCATGGGAGGTTTATGGCTACACCTTC.

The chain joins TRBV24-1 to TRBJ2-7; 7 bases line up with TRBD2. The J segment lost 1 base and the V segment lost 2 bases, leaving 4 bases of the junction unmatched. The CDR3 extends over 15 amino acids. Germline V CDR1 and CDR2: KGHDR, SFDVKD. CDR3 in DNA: TGTGCCACCAGTGATTGGACTAGTCTTTCCTACGAGCAGTACTTC. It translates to CATSDWTSLSYEQYF.

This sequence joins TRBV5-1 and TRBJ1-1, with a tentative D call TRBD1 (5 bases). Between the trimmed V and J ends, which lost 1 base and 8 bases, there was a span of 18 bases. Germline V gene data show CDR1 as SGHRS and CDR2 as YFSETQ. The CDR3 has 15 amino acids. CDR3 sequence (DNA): TGCGCCAGCAGCTTGAAGGTAACAGGTGGCACCGAAGCTTTCTTT. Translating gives CASSLKVTGGTEAFF.